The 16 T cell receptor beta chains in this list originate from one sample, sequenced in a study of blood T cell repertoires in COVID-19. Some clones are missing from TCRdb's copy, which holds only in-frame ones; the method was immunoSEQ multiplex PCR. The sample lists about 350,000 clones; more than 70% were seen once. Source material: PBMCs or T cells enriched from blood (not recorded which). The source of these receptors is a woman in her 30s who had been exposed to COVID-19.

In DNA, the CDR3 is TGTGCCAGCAGCTTAGCCCTCTCTGGAAACACCATATATTTT. It specifies CASSLALSGNTIYF. The chain recombines TRBV5-5 with TRBJ1-3; D unresolved. V was shortened by 2 bases and J by 0 bases, with 6 bases between the two germline ends. Germline lookup yields CDR1 SGHKS and CDR2 YYEKEE (reference sequence). The CDR3 covers 14 residues.

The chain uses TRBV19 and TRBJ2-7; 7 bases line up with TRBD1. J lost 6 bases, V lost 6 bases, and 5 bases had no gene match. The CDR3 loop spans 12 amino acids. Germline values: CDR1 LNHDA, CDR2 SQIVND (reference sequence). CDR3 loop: CASSQTGREQYF. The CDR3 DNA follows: TGTGCCAGTAGCCAGACAGGGCGCGAGCAGTACTTC.

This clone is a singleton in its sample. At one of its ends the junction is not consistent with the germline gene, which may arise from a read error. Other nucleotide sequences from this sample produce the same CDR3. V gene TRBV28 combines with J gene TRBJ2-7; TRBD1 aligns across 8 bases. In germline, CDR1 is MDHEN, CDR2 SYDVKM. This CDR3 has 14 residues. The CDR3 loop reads CASSLDRVGHEQYF. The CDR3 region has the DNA TGTGCTAGCAGTTTGGACAGGGTGGGGCACGAGCAGTACTTC.

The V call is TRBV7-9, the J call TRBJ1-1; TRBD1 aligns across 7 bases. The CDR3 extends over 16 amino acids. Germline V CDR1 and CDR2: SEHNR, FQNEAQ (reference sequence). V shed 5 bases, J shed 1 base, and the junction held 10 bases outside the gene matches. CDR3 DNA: TGTGCCAGCAGCGCAAGGACAGGTTGGGGGAACACTGAAGCTTTCTTT. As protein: CASSARTGWGNTEAFF.

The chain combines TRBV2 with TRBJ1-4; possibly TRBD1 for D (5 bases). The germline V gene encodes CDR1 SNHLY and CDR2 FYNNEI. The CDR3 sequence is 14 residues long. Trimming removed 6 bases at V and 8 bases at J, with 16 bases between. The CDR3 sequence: CASSAGRLGEKLFF. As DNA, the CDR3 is TGTGCCAGCAGCGCGGGGCGGCTGGGAGAAAAACTGTTTTTT.

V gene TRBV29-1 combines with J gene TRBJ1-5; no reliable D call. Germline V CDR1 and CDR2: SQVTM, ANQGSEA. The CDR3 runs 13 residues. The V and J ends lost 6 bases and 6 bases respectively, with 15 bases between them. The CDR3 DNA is TGCAGCGTCCAACGGGAACCCAGTCAGCCCCAGCATTTT. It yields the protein CSVQREPSQPQHF. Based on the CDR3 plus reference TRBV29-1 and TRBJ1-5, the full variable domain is SAVISQKPSRDICQRGTSLTIQCQVDSQVTMMFWYRQQPGQSLTLIATANQGSEATYESGFVIDKFPISRPNLTFSTLTVSNMSPEDSSIYLCSVQREPSQPQHFGDGTRLSIL.

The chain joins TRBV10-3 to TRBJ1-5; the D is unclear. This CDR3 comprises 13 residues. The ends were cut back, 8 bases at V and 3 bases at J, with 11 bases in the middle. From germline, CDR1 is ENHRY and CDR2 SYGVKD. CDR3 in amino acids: CAISGGPNQPQHF. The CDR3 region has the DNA TGTGCCATCTCCGGCGGGCCCAATCAGCCCCAGCATTTT.

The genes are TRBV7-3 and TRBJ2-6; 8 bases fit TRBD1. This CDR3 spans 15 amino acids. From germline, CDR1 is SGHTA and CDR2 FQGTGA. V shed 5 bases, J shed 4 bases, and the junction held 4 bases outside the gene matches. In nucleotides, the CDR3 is TGTGCCAGCAGCCCAACAGGGGGAGGGGCCAACGTCCTGACTTTC. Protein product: CASSPTGGGANVLTF.

CDR3: CASSVHQVDIFSYEQYF. The CDR3, as DNA: TGTGCCAGCAGCGTACACCAAGTCGACATCTTCTCCTACGAGCAGTACTTC. The gene calls are TRBV28 and TRBJ2-7; D is unclear. Trimming removed 6 bases at V and 0 bases at J, with 21 bases between. CDR3 length: 17 amino acids. CDR1 is MDHEN and CDR2 is SYDVKM in the germline V gene.

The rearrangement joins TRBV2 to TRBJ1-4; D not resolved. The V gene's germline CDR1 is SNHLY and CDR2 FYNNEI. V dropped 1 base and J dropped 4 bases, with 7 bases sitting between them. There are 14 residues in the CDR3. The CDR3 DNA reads TGTGCCAGCAGTGAAGGCGTCGGTAATGAAAAACTGTTTTTT. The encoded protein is CASSEGVGNEKLFF.

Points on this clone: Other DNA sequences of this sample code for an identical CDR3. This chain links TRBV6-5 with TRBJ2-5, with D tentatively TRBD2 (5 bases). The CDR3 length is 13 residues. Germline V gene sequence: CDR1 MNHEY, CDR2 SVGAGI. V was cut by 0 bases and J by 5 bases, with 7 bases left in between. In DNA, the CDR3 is TGTGCCAGCAGTTACTCGACGGGGGAGACCCAGTACTTC. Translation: CASSYSTGETQYF.

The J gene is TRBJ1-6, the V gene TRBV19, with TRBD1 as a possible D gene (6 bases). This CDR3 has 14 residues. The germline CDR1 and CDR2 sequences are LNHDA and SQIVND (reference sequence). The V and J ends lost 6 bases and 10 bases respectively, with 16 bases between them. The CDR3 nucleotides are TGTGCCAGTAGGGACAGTCAACATTCGTCACCCCTCCACTTT. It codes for CASRDSQHSSPLHF.

DNA of the CDR3: TGTGCCAGCAGCCCGGGACAGCCCACCGGGGAGCTGTTTTTT. This encodes CASSPGQPTGELFF. The rearrangement links TRBV7-9 to TRBJ2-2; 7 bases map to TRBD1. CDR3 length equals 14 residues. The V and J ends lost 5 bases and 4 bases, in that order; junction bases with no gene match: 4. CDR1 is SEHNR, CDR2 FQNEAQ, per germline (reference sequence).

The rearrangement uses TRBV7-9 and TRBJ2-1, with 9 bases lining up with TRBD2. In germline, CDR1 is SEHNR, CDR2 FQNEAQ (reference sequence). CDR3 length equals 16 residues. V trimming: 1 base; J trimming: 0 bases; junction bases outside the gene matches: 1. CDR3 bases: TGTGCCAGCAGCTTAGTAGCGGGAGTCTCCTACAATGAGCAGTTCTTC. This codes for CASSLVAGVSYNEQFF.

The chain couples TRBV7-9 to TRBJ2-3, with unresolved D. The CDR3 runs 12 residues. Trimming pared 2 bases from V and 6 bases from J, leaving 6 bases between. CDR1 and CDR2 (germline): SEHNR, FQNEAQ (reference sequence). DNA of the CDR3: TGTGCCAGCAGCTTACCCCCGGATACGCAGTATTTT. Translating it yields CASSLPPDTQYF.

The CDR3 region has the DNA TGTGCCAGCAGTGTTCAAGTCCCGACAGGGTATGCGATTCAGCCCCAGCATTTT. It codes for CASSVQVPTGYAIQPQHF. This chain joins TRBV27 and TRBJ1-5; the match to TRBD1 covers 7 bases. The germline V gene has CDR1 MNHEY and CDR2 SMNVEV (reference sequence). There are 18 residues in the CDR3. With V trimmed by 5 bases and J by 6 bases, 19 bases remained unmatched.